One and the same sample provided the 25 T cell receptor beta chains below, sequenced in a study of blood T cell repertoires in COVID-19. Some clones are missing from TCRdb's copy, which holds only in-frame ones; the method was immunoSEQ multiplex PCR. The sample lists roughly 130,000 clones, about 83% occurring once. The specimen was PBMCs or T cells enriched from blood (not recorded which). The receptors come from a woman aged 30 to 39 who had recovered from COVID-19.

The chain combines TRBV27 with TRBJ2-3, with 7 bases lining up with TRBD1. Looked up from germline, CDR1 is MNHEY and CDR2 is SMNVEV (reference sequence). Trimming at V came to 6 bases and at J to 0 bases, leaving 6 bases not matched to a gene. This CDR3 contains 15 residues. Here the CDR3 DNA reads TGTGCCAGCAGAGAGGGGGCTATCAGCACAGATACGCAGTATTTT. It encodes CASREGAISTDTQYF.

The chain uses TRBV27 and TRBJ2-7, with 8 bases lining up with TRBD1. The CDR3 sequence is 15 residues long. CDR1 is MNHEY, CDR2 SMNVEV, per germline (reference sequence). V dropped 5 bases and J dropped 3; count of bases not matched to a gene: 9. CDR3 nucleotides: TGTGCCAGCAGTCGCACCAGGGGGCTAGGCTACGAGCAGTACTTC. This translates into CASSRTRGLGYEQYF.

The chain joins TRBV6-1 to TRBJ1-1; D is uncertain. This CDR3 spans 15 amino acids. Trimming took 3 bases from V and 6 from J, leaving 17 bases between them. The germline CDR1 and CDR2 sequences are MNHNS and SASEGT. The CDR3 nucleotides read TGTGCCAGCAGTGATGAGGGTCACCTTCCTTCTGAAGCTTTCTTT. Its protein product is CASSDEGHLPSEAFF.

V gene TRBV28 combines with J gene TRBJ2-5; TRBD2 is a possible D gene (7 bases). Germline assignment: CDR1 MDHEN and CDR2 SYDVKM. V was pared by 7 bases and J by 4 bases, with 16 bases between. This CDR3 has 14 residues. The CDR3 nucleotides read TGTGCCAGCACCCCCTGGGGGGGCACAGAGACCCAGTACTTC. Its protein product is CASTPWGGTETQYF. Looking up the rest from reference TRBV28 and TRBJ2-5 gives the full variable domain: DVKVTQSSRYLVKRTGEKVFLECVQDMDHENMFWYRQDPGLGLRLIYFSYDVKMKEKGDIPEGYSVSREKKERFSLILESASTNQTSMYLCASTPWGGTETQYFGPGTRLLVL.

V usage is TRBV4-3 and J usage is TRBJ2-7, with 11 bases fitting TRBD1. The V and J ends lost 2 bases and 3 bases, in that order; junction bases with no gene match: 6. The CDR3 runs 16 residues. CDR1 LGHNA and CDR2 YSLEER come from the germline V gene. The CDR3 loop reads CASSQFSGTGGYEQYF. CDR3 coding DNA: TGCGCCAGCAGCCAATTTTCCGGGACAGGGGGCTACGAGCAGTACTTC.

The chain couples TRBV2 to TRBJ2-2; TRBD2 matches 8 bases. V lost 5 bases to trimming and J lost 7 bases; unmatched junction nucleotides: 6. Germline values: CDR1 SNHLY, CDR2 FYNNEI. The CDR3 is 14 residues long. As DNA, the CDR3 is TGTGCCAGCAGTACACCCGGGACTAGCGGGGAGCTGTTTTTT. Translated, it gives CASSTPGTSGELFF.

This rearrangement joins TRBV25-1 to TRBJ2-7, with 11 positions matching TRBD2. CDR3 length: 16 residues. Germline V CDR1 and CDR2: MGHDK, SYGVNS. The junction had 6 bases not matched to a gene; V was cut back by 5 bases and J by 0 bases. CDR3 DNA: TGTGCCAGCAGTCTGCCGACTAGCGGGACCTCCTACGAGCAGTACTTC. Its protein is CASSLPTSGTSYEQYF.

The J gene is TRBJ1-6, the V gene TRBV7-8; tentatively, D is TRBD1 (6 bases). CDR3 length equals 15 residues. Trimming stripped 5 bases from V and 10 bases from J, with 18 bases between. Germline V gene lookup returns CDR1 SGHVS and CDR2 FQNEAQ. The chain's CDR3 is CASSPHRVLGSPLHF. The DNA of the CDR3 is TGTGCCAGCAGCCCCCACAGGGTTTTAGGGTCACCCCTCCACTTT.

This rearrangement joins TRBV6-5 to TRBJ1-5; TRBD1 matches 9 bases. CDR1 is MNHEY and CDR2 is SVGAGI in the germline V gene. The CDR3 has 15 amino acids. V was pared by 6 bases and J by 1 base, with 4 bases of the junction left unmatched. The CDR3 here is CASRSTGGSNQPQHF. CDR3 nucleotide sequence: TGTGCCAGCAGATCTACAGGGGGCAGCAATCAGCCCCAGCATTTT.

The genes are TRBV29-1 and TRBJ2-1, with TRBD2 matching 12 bases. Germline trimming cut 4 bases from V and 7 bases from J; bases unmatched to any gene: 5. Germline V gene lookup returns CDR1 SQVTM and CDR2 ANQGSEA. CDR3 size: 14 residues. This CDR3 reads CSVASGRAANEQFF. CDR3 DNA sequence: TGCAGCGTTGCTAGCGGGAGGGCCGCGAATGAGCAGTTCTTC.

V gene TRBV15 combines with J gene TRBJ1-2; D gene uncertain. V was clipped by 2 bases and J by 4 bases, with 5 bases between them. This CDR3 is 12 amino acids long. Germline CDR1 LNHNV, CDR2 YYDKDF (reference sequence). CDR3 sequence (DNA): TGTGCCACCAGCAGAAACTCCTATGGCTACACCTTC. Protein: CATSRNSYGYTF.

The chain employs TRBV19 and TRBJ2-3; a weak D match, TRBD2 (6 bases). Trimming shortened V by 3 bases and J by 2 bases, and 21 bases separated the two germline ends. CDR3 length: 18 residues. From germline, CDR1 is LNHDA and CDR2 SQIVND (reference sequence). The CDR3 reads CASSMARWRDLPTDTQYF. CDR3 bases: TGTGCCAGTAGTATGGCCCGTTGGCGGGACCTCCCCACAGATACGCAGTATTTT.

This chain uses TRBV2 with TRBJ1-6; 7 positions match TRBD1. CDR1 and CDR2 from the germline V gene are SNHLY and FYNNEI. The V segment lost 5 bases and the J segment 5 bases; nucleotides outside the gene matches: 6. The CDR3 spans 15 residues. CDR3 nucleotide sequence: TGTGCCAGCAGTTCGACAGGGCTTAATAATTCACCCCTCCACTTT. Residues: CASSSTGLNNSPLHF. The full variable domain, rest sourced from reference TRBV2 and TRBJ1-6, is EPEVTQTPSHQVTQMGQEVILRCVPISNHLYFYWYRQILGQKVEFLVSFYNNEISEKSEIFDDQFSVERPDGSNFTLKIRSTKLEDSAMYFCASSSTGLNNSPLHFGNGTRLTVT.

The chain uses TRBV3-1 (or the pseudogene TRBV3-2) and TRBJ2-5, with D unresolved. Germline CDR1 is LGHDT and CDR2 is YNNKEL (reference sequence). The CDR3 extends over 14 amino acids. With 2 bases removed from V and 3 bases from J, the gap between germline ends came to 10 bases. The CDR3 protein is CASSQQASEETQYF. The CDR3 DNA follows: TGTGCCAGCAGCCAACAGGCCTCGGAAGAGACCCAGTACTTC.

The chain recombines TRBV6-5 with TRBJ2-7, with 12 bases lining up with TRBD2. CDR1 is MNHEY, CDR2 SVGAGI, per germline. V lost 2 bases and J lost 5; bases outside the gene matches: 7. CDR3 length equals 16 residues. The CDR3 region is CASSYVRLAGENEQYF. In DNA, the CDR3 is TGTGCCAGCAGTTACGTCCGACTAGCGGGAGAAAACGAGCAGTACTTC.

The chain has TRBV24-1 and TRBJ2-7; perhaps TRBD1 as D (6 bases). Trimming shortened V by 3 bases and J by 5 bases, and 16 bases separated the two germline ends. Germline V gives CDR1 KGHDR, CDR2 SFDVKD. The CDR3 length is 15 residues. CDR3 coding DNA: TGTGCCACCAGTGATGCTGACAGAGGGGGTAACGAGCAGTACTTC. Residues: CATSDADRGGNEQYF.

The chain employs TRBV9 and TRBJ2-5, with 8 bases matching TRBD1. The CDR3 totals 13 residues. CDR1 is SGDLS, CDR2 YYNGEE, per germline. Germline trimming cut 3 bases from V and 7 bases from J; bases unmatched to any gene: 5. DNA for the CDR3: TGTGCCAGCAGCGAGGGACAGGCTGGGACCCAGTACTTC. Translated: CASSEGQAGTQYF. Full variable domain (remainder filled in from reference TRBV9 and TRBJ2-5): DSGVTQTPKHLITATGQRVTLRCSPRSGDLSVYWYQQSLDQGLQFLIQYYNGEERAKGNILERFSAQQFPDLHSELNLSSLELGDSALYFCASSEGQAGTQYFGPGTRLLVL.

This clone was counted once. V gene TRBV14 combines with J gene TRBJ2-3, with D possibly matching TRBD2 (6 bases). Per the germline V gene, CDR1 is SGHDN and CDR2 is FVKESK. V lost 3 bases and J lost 5, with 12 bases in between. CDR3 size: 14 residues. The CDR3 nucleotides are TGTGCCAGCAGCCAGAAACTAGCTAGAGATACGCAGTATTTT. It codes for CASSQKLARDTQYF.

V and J are TRBV5-1 and TRBJ2-7, with TRBD1 identical over 10 bases. The V and J ends lost 6 bases and 0 bases, in that order; junction bases with no gene match: 9. Germline CDR1 and CDR2: SGHRS and YFSETQ. There are 16 residues in the CDR3. CDR3 region: CASKIGTGALSYEQYF. CDR3 DNA sequence: TGCGCCAGCAAAATAGGGACAGGGGCCCTCTCCTACGAGCAGTACTTC.

V gene TRBV5-4 combines with J gene TRBJ1-6, with 8 bases identical to TRBD1. This CDR3 is 14 amino acids long. The V gene's germline CDR1 is SGHNT and CDR2 YYREEE (reference sequence). Unmatched junction bases numbered 3, after V lost 2 bases and J lost 8 bases. The CDR3 bases are TGTGCCAGCAGCTTAGGGACAGGCGATTCACCCCTCCACTTT. This codes for CASSLGTGDSPLHF.

V gene TRBV2 combines with J gene TRBJ1-1; 8 nucleotides line up with TRBD1. This CDR3 region has 12 residues. Germline V gene sequence: CDR1 SNHLY, CDR2 FYNNEI. V shed 6 bases, J shed 11 bases, and the junction held 8 bases outside the gene matches. The CDR3 reads CASRHLRGRAFF. Written as DNA, the CDR3 is TGTGCCAGCAGGCACCTCAGGGGGCGGGCTTTCTTT.

The chain joins TRBV11-3 to TRBJ1-1; no definite D call. In germline, CDR1 is SGHNT, CDR2 YENEEA. The CDR3 is 13 amino acids. V lost 0 bases and J lost 2, with 4 bases in between. The CDR3 DNA sequence: TGTGCCAGCAGCTTAGACAGTAACACTGAAGCTTTCTTT. Its protein is CASSLDSNTEAFF.

The chain employs TRBV2 and TRBJ1-2; tentative D call: TRBD1 (6 bases). V gave up 8 bases and J gave up 2 bases, with 12 bases separating them. This CDR3 has 13 residues. The V gene's germline CDR1 is SNHLY and CDR2 FYNNEI. CDR3 nucleotides: TGTGCCAGCGCCGCGGACAGAAACTATGGCTACACCTTC. Its translation: CASAADRNYGYTF.

The CDR3 is CASSSLKDRDGYTF. The CDR3 DNA reads as TGTGCCAGCAGTTCTCTTAAAGACAGGGACGGCTACACCTTC. V usage is TRBV28 and J usage is TRBJ1-2; 7 bases align to TRBD1. The CDR3 sequence is 14 residues long. Per the germline V gene, CDR1 is MDHEN and CDR2 is SYDVKM. J gave up 8 bases and V 4 bases, and 10 bases lay outside the gene matches.

The chain carries TRBV7-2 and TRBJ1-2; D not certain. CDR1 and CDR2 from the germline V gene are SGHTA and FQGNSA. V was pared by 5 bases and J by 0 bases, with 22 bases between. The CDR3 length is 18 residues. Written as DNA, the CDR3 is TGTGCCAGCAGCCAGGCCCCCTATCGACGGCGGGCTAACTATGGCTACACCTTC. This codes for CASSQAPYRRRANYGYTF. Variable domain in full (rest from reference TRBV7-2 and TRBJ1-2): GAGVSQSPSNKVTEKGKDVELRCDPISGHTALYWYRQSLGQGLEFLIYFQGNSAPDKSGLPSDRFSAERTGGSVSTLTIQRTQQEDSAVYLCASSQAPYRRRANYGYTFGSGTRLTVV.